The sample holds a few counts of the clone carrying this T cell receptor (beta chain). The PBMCs were sourced from fresh peripheral blood (approximately 9 ml). It was RNA transcripts that yielded the amplified TCR beta CDR3 regions. Carried out on the TCR CDR3, a first-round RT-PCR used the HTBI primer set. TCRdb re-called the multiplex PCR reads through MiXCR, storing one row per CDR3 protein. The table has hundreds of thousands of distinct CDR3 sequences, roughly a quarter seen once. The data derive from a study of T cells in Graves' hyperthyroidism and ophthalmopathy. This CDR3 has 17 residues. Germline CDR1 SGHTA, CDR2 FQGNSA. V shed 6 bases and J 2 bases; nucleotides not matched to a gene: 8.

The chain links TRBV7-2 to TRBJ2-5, with 14 bases aligning to TRBD2. Sequencing was performed on blood. The receptor was derived from a woman in her 30s with Graves' ophthalmopathy. CDR3 residues: CASSPGTSGSGQETQYF. The CDR3 coding sequence is TGTGCCAGCAGTCCCGGGACTAGCGGGAGTGGGCAAGAGACCCAGTACTTC.